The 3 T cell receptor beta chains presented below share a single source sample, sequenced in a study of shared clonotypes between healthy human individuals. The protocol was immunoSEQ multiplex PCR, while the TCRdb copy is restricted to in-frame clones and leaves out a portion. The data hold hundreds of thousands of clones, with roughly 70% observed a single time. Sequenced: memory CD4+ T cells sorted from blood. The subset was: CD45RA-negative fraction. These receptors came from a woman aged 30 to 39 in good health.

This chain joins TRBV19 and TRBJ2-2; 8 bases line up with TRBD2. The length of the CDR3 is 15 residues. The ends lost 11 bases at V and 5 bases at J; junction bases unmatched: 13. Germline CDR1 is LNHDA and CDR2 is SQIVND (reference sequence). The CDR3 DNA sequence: TGTGCCGCCTCGGGCGGGGGGCGCAGGACCGGGGAGCTGTTTTTT. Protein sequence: CAASGGGRRTGELFF.

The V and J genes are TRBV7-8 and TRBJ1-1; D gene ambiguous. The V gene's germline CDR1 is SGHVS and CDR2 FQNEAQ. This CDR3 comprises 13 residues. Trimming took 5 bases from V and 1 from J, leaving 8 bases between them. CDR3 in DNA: TGTGCCAGCAGCCCACTCACGAACACTGAAGCTTTCTTT. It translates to CASSPLTNTEAFF.

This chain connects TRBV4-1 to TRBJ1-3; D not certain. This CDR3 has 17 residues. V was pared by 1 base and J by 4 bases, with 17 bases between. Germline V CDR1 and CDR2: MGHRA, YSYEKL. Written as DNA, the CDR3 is TGCGCCAGCAGCCAAGGAGCCGCTGGAGGTACGGGAAACACCATATATTTT. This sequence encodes CASSQGAAGGTGNTIYF.